These 26 T cell receptor beta chains originate from one sample sequenced in a study of blood T cell repertoires in COVID-19. The method was immunoSEQ multiplex PCR; TCRdb's version includes in-frame clones alone and lacks a portion of them. This sample has 150,000 to 200,000 clones; about 87% occur once, and the top ten carry roughly 3.9%. Sequencing was carried out using peripheral blood. All receptors come from a man aged 18 to 30 with active or convalescent COVID-19.

This chain connects TRBV5-6 to TRBJ1-1, with D perhaps matching TRBD1 (5 bases). The CDR3 runs 15 residues. Trimming removed 0 bases at V and 1 base at J, with 10 bases between. The germline V gene has CDR1 SGHDT and CDR2 YYEEEE. The CDR3: CASSLGGEGNTEAFF. In DNA form, the CDR3 reads TGTGCCAGCAGCTTGGGAGGGGAGGGGAACACTGAAGCTTTCTTT.

This sequence joins TRBV5-5 and TRBJ2-7; 8 positions agree with TRBD1. The CDR3 is 15 amino acids. The germline CDR1 and CDR2 sequences are SGHKS and YYEKEE (reference sequence). Germline trimming cut 4 bases from V and 2 bases from J; bases unmatched to any gene: 8. The CDR3 coding sequence is TGTGCCAGCAGCATTCGCGGGACAGGTCCCTACGAGCAGTACTTC. It is translated as CASSIRGTGPYEQYF.

The gene calls are TRBV19 and TRBJ1-4; TRBD1 is a possible D gene (5 bases). CDR3 length equals 14 residues. CDR1 is LNHDA and CDR2 is SQIVND in the germline V gene (reference sequence). V lost 9 bases and J lost 12, with 23 bases in between. CDR3 region: CASTPREGRGELFF. The CDR3 region has the DNA TGTGCCAGCACCCCACGGGAGGGGCGGGGGGAACTGTTTTTT. Filled out from reference TRBV19 and TRBJ1-4, the complete variable domain reads DGGITQSPKYLFRKEGQNVTLSCEQNLNHDAMYWYRQDPGQGLRLIYYSQIVNDFQKGDIAEGYSVSREKKESFPLTVTSAQKNPTAFYLCASTPREGRGELFFGSGTQLSVL.

V gene TRBV7-2 combines with J gene TRBJ2-5; 12 bases match TRBD2. Looked up from germline, CDR1 is SGHTA and CDR2 is FQGNSA. The CDR3 runs 15 residues. Trimming at V came to 5 bases and at J to 7 bases, leaving 8 bases not matched to a gene. The chain's CDR3 is CASSLELAGGRTQYF. The DNA of the CDR3 is TGTGCCAGCAGCCTAGAACTAGCGGGGGGACGGACCCAGTACTTC.

This chain joins TRBV5-1 and TRBJ2-1, with 11 bases identical to TRBD1. The germline gives CDR1 SGHRS, CDR2 YFSETQ. The CDR3 sequence is 13 residues long. V gave up 7 bases and J gave up 5 bases; unmatched junction bases: 2. The CDR3 sequence: CASGQGAHNEQFF. In nucleotides, the CDR3 is TGCGCCAGCGGACAGGGGGCTCACAATGAGCAGTTCTTC.

This chain uses TRBV20-1 with TRBJ2-3; no clear D gene. CDR3 length: 13 residues. V was clipped by 4 bases and J by 2 bases, with 10 bases between them. In germline, CDR1 is DFQATT, CDR2 SNEGSKA (reference sequence). For the CDR3, the DNA is TGCAGTGCTATTGACGGGTCCACAGATACGCAGTATTTT. This codes for CSAIDGSTDTQYF.

The chain links TRBV12-5 to TRBJ2-1, with 8 positions matching TRBD2. Trimming took 1 base from V and 3 from J; bases not matched to a gene: 5. CDR3 size: 16 residues. Germline loops: CDR1 LGHNT, CDR2 FRNRAP. As DNA, the CDR3 is TGTGCTAGTGGTTTGGCGGGACTAGGCAACTACAATGAGCAGTTCTTC. It codes for CASGLAGLGNYNEQFF.

V usage is TRBV28 and J usage is TRBJ2-2, with TRBD1 identical over 9 bases. V was clipped by 3 bases and J by 3 bases; unmatched bases: 2. Germline V gene sequence: CDR1 MDHEN, CDR2 SYDVKM. This CDR3 comprises 15 residues. Written as DNA, the CDR3 is TGTGCCAGCAGTTTCGGGACAGGGCACACCGGGGAGCTGTTTTTT. It specifies CASSFGTGHTGELFF. Drawing the rest from reference TRBV28 and TRBJ2-2, the complete variable domain is DVKVTQSSRYLVKRTGEKVFLECVQDMDHENMFWYRQDPGLGLRLIYFSYDVKMKEKGDIPEGYSVSREKKERFSLILESASTNQTSMYLCASSFGTGHTGELFFGEGSRLTVL.

This sequence joins TRBV7-6 and TRBJ2-1; weak D call: TRBD2 (6 bases). Germline V gene sequence: CDR1 SGHVS, CDR2 FNYEAQ. The CDR3 spans 15 residues. Trimming removed 4 bases from V and 4 bases from J, with 14 bases in between. The CDR3 loop reads CASSSWGVGYNEQFF. CDR3 bases: TGTGCCAGCAGCTCTTGGGGGGTGGGTTACAATGAGCAGTTCTTC.

The J gene is TRBJ2-1, the V gene TRBV9, with no clear D. V lost 5 bases to trimming and J lost 3 bases, with 12 bases between them. The CDR3 extends over 14 amino acids. Germline V CDR1 and CDR2: SGDLS, YYNGEE. This CDR3 is CASSTAASYNEQFF. Here the CDR3 DNA reads TGTGCCAGCAGTACTGCGGCGAGCTACAATGAGCAGTTCTTC.

This chain joins TRBV27 and TRBJ2-1; the match to TRBD2 covers 8 bases. J gave up 0 bases and V 4 bases, and 2 bases lay outside the gene matches. CDR3 length: 15 residues. Germline V gives CDR1 MNHEY, CDR2 SMNVEV (reference sequence). The CDR3 DNA sequence: TGTGCCAGCAGTTCCGGGACTAGCTCCTACAATGAGCAGTTCTTC. It is translated as CASSSGTSSYNEQFF.

This chain uses TRBV5-6 with TRBJ1-2; tentative D call: TRBD1 (6 bases). V was pared by 4 bases and J by 0 bases, with 16 bases between. CDR1 is SGHDT, CDR2 YYEEEE, per germline. The CDR3 runs to 16 residues. In DNA form, the CDR3 reads TGTGCCAGCAGCCTACCTACAGGGAAAGCTAACTATGGCTACACCTTC. Protein: CASSLPTGKANYGYTF.

The chain carries TRBV3-1 (or the pseudogene TRBV3-2) and TRBJ1-4, with 8 bases matching TRBD1. The V segment lost 4 bases and the J segment 8 bases; nucleotides outside the gene matches: 12. Germline V gene lookup returns CDR1 LGHDT and CDR2 YNNKEL (reference sequence). The CDR3 extends over 16 amino acids. The CDR3 bases are TGTGCCAGCAGCCCGACATCTGGGACAGGTGGGGAAAAACTGTTTTTT. This gives the protein CASSPTSGTGGEKLFF.

The chain combines TRBV6-5 with TRBJ2-5; 7 nucleotides agree with TRBD1. The germline CDR1 and CDR2 sequences are MNHEY and SVGAGI. The CDR3 totals 14 residues. Losses at the gene ends were 5 bases for V and 3 bases for J; bases not matched to a gene: 6. Written as DNA, the CDR3 is TGTGCCAGCAGTCCTCCGGGACAGAAAGAGACCCAGTACTTC. Translated: CASSPPGQKETQYF.

CDR3 sequence reads: CASSVGLAEETQYF. For the CDR3, the DNA is TGTGCCAGCAGCGTTGGACTAGCGGAAGAGACCCAGTACTTC. This chain connects TRBV9 to TRBJ2-5, with 10 bases identical to TRBD2. The CDR3 has 14 residues. Trimming at V came to 2 bases and at J to 3 bases, leaving 1 base not matched to a gene. The germline V gene has CDR1 SGDLS and CDR2 YYNGEE. Filled out from reference TRBV9 and TRBJ2-5, the complete variable domain reads DSGVTQTPKHLITATGQRVTLRCSPRSGDLSVYWYQQSLDQGLQFLIQYYNGEERAKGNILERFSAQQFPDLHSELNLSSLELGDSALYFCASSVGLAEETQYFGPGTRLLVL.

This clone was seen just once. The chain joins TRBV12-3 or TRBV12-4 to TRBJ1-1; no firm D call. V lost 4 bases, J lost 5 bases, and 11 bases lay in between. This CDR3 has 13 amino acids. The CDR3 protein is CASSSLRGTEAFF. DNA for the CDR3: TGTGCCAGCAGTTCTCTCCGCGGAACTGAAGCTTTCTTT.

The rearrangement joins TRBV5-1 to TRBJ2-3; D might be TRBD2 (6 bases). Deletions cut 4 bases from V and 0 bases from J, with 9 bases between. Germline lookup yields CDR1 SGHRS and CDR2 YFSETQ. The CDR3 covers 14 residues. As DNA, the CDR3 is TGCGCCAGCAGCGCGGGGACTAGCACAGATACGCAGTATTTT. Translating it yields CASSAGTSTDTQYF.

The chain is built from TRBV27 and TRBJ1-2; D is uncertain. The CDR3 contains 15 residues. The V gene lost 0 bases and the J gene lost 2 bases, with 10 bases spanning the gap. The germline gives CDR1 MNHEY, CDR2 SMNVEV (reference sequence). CDR3 sequence reads: CASSLSKGGNYGYTF. The CDR3 nucleotides read TGTGCCAGCAGTTTATCAAAAGGAGGGAACTATGGCTACACCTTC.

CDR3 nucleotide sequence: TGTGCCAGCAGCCGGGGACTAGCGGAAAATGAGCAGTTCTTC. Encoded protein: CASSRGLAENEQFF. This chain uses TRBV7-3 with TRBJ2-1, with TRBD2 matching 11 bases. The CDR3 loop spans 14 amino acids. Germline CDR1 reads SGHTA; CDR2 reads FQGTGA. V dropped 5 bases and J dropped 7; count of bases not matched to a gene: 4.

The genes are TRBV5-5 and TRBJ2-3; D perhaps matches TRBD2 (6 bases). Germline CDR1 is SGHKS and CDR2 is YYEKEE (reference sequence). The CDR3 contains 15 residues. Trimming left V 0 bases short and J 4 bases short, with 12 bases between. The CDR3 is CASSLEEGWADTQYF. The CDR3 nucleotides read TGTGCCAGCAGCTTGGAGGAGGGCTGGGCAGATACGCAGTATTTT.

This chain connects TRBV5-8 to TRBJ1-1; 8 positions match TRBD1. Germline V gene lookup returns CDR1 SGHTS and CDR2 YDEGEE. This CDR3 has 15 amino acids. V shed 0 bases and J 6 bases; nucleotides not matched to a gene: 7. The CDR3 DNA is TGTGCCAGCAGCTTGGGACAGGGGTGGAGCGCTGAAGCTTTCTTT. Translation gives CASSLGQGWSAEAFF. Full variable domain (remainder filled in from reference TRBV5-8 and TRBJ1-1): EAGVTQSPTHLIKTRGQQATLRCSPISGHTSVYWYQQALGLGLQFLLWYDEGEERNRGNFPPRFSGRQFPNYSSELNVNALELEDSALYLCASSLGQGWSAEAFFGQGTRLTVV.

The chain uses TRBV11-3 and TRBJ1-1, with D possibly TRBD1 on 5 matching bases. Germline CDR1 SGHNT, CDR2 YENEEA. Trimming pared 0 bases from V and 6 bases from J, leaving 14 bases between. CDR3 size: 15 residues. The CDR3 nucleotides read TGTGCCAGCAGCTTAGAGGGGGGAGAACGTCCTGAAGCTTTCTTT. Translated: CASSLEGGERPEAFF.

This clone was seen only once. This chain uses TRBV10-3 with TRBJ2-3, with TRBD2 matching over 8 bases. Germline V gene data show CDR1 as ENHRY and CDR2 as SYGVKD. There are 18 residues in the CDR3. The J segment lost 0 bases and the V segment lost 6 bases, leaving 14 bases of the junction unmatched. As DNA, the CDR3 is TGTGCCATCAGCGGGGTAGCGGGGAAAGAAACGAGCACAGATACGCAGTATTTT. Protein product: CAISGVAGKETSTDTQYF.

The chain joins TRBV18 to TRBJ2-5; D is undetermined. The germline V gene has CDR1 KGHSH and CDR2 LQKENI. Trimming cost V 3 bases and J 2 bases, with 7 bases left between them. The length of the CDR3 is 13 residues. The CDR3 nucleotides read TGTGCCAGCTCACCGGTCGGTCAAGAGACCCAGTACTTC. Translated, it gives CASSPVGQETQYF.

The rearrangement links TRBV2 to TRBJ2-1; D remains ambiguous. Germline-derived CDR1 and CDR2 are SNHLY and FYNNEI. V was shortened by 8 bases and J by 0 bases, with 14 bases between the two germline ends. This CDR3 is built from 15 residues. The CDR3 loop is CASVQEISSYNEQFF. The DNA of the CDR3 is TGTGCCAGCGTTCAGGAAATAAGCTCCTACAATGAGCAGTTCTTC.

Here the CDR3 reads CASSSGNPGADTQYF. CDR3 in DNA: TGCGCCAGCAGCTCTGGCAACCCCGGGGCAGATACGCAGTATTTT. The chain joins TRBV5-1 to TRBJ2-3; D perhaps matches TRBD2 (5 bases). Germline CDR1 reads SGHRS; CDR2 reads YFSETQ. V was pared by 3 bases and J by 4 bases, with 15 bases between. This CDR3 has 15 residues.